The 26 T cell receptor beta chains below were found in one sample sequenced in a study of blood T cells in healthy people across ages. Primed by a sample-barcoded 5' primer and a J-beta primer mix, a second PCR proceeded for 7 to 11 cycles. TCRdb redid the calling of the 5' RACE reads with MiXCR, one entry per CDR3 protein. Of fewer than 2 million distinct CDR3 sequences in the sample, around 42% were seen once. The specimen sequenced was blood. These receptors were collected from a human donor in good health.

This clonotype was counted only a few times. CDR3 in amino acids: CASHRDSSYGYTF. DNA of the CDR3: TGTGCCAGCCACCGGGACAGCTCCTATGGCTACACCTTC. The chain uses TRBV6-8 and TRBJ1-2, with 7 nucleotides matching TRBD1. This CDR3 spans 13 amino acids. CDR1 and CDR2 from the germline V gene are MNHGY and SAAAGT. The junction had 7 bases not matched to a gene; V was cut back by 8 bases and J by 4 bases.

The chain employs TRBV6-5 and TRBJ2-7; the D gene is possibly TRBD1 (5 bases). The CDR3 spans 13 residues. The V gene's germline CDR1 is MNHEY and CDR2 SVGAGI. Trimming shortened V by 2 bases and J by 6 bases, and 11 bases separated the two germline ends. CDR3 bases: TGTGCCAGCAGTTACGATGGGGCCTGCGAGCAGTACTTC. It translates to CASSYDGACEQYF.

This clonotype was observed many times. The V gene is TRBV2, the J gene TRBJ2-2; no definite D call. This CDR3 is 13 amino acids long. V lost 1 base, J lost 8 bases, and 8 bases lay in between. The germline CDR1 and CDR2 sequences are SNHLY and FYNNEI. CDR3 DNA: TGTGCCAGCAGTGAAGTGGGGAATGGGGAGCTGTTTTTT. Encoded protein: CASSEVGNGELFF. Drawing the rest from reference TRBV2 and TRBJ2-2, the complete variable domain is EPEVTQTPSHQVTQMGQEVILRCVPISNHLYFYWYRQILGQKVEFLVSFYNNEISEKSEIFDDQFSVERPDGSNFTLKIRSTKLEDSAMYFCASSEVGNGELFFGEGSRLTVL.

Many counts were recorded for this clonotype. The rearrangement uses TRBV20-1 and TRBJ2-6; D is uncertain. The length of the CDR3 is 13 residues. Germline loops: CDR1 DFQATT, CDR2 SNEGSKA (reference sequence). With 5 bases removed from V and 0 bases from J, the gap between germline ends came to 5 bases. CDR3 amino acids: CSAVSSGANVLTF. The CDR3 DNA is TGCAGTGCTGTTAGCTCTGGGGCCAACGTCCTGACTTTC.

This chain connects TRBV7-9 to TRBJ1-6, with TRBD1 identical over 7 bases. CDR3 length equals 12 residues. V lost 5 bases, J lost 14 bases, and 6 bases stayed unmatched. Germline-derived CDR1 and CDR2 are SEHNR and FQNEAQ (reference sequence). The CDR3 coding sequence is TGTGCCAGCAGCCCACAGGGGACAACCCTCCACTTT. This codes for CASSPQGTTLHF.

This clonotype came up many times. This rearrangement joins TRBV29-1 to TRBJ2-7; D might be TRBD1 or TRBD2, each matching 5 bases. From germline, CDR1 is SQVTM and CDR2 ANQGSEA. CDR3 size: 14 residues. V was shortened by 4 bases and J by 1 base, with 14 bases between the two germline ends. The CDR3 region is CSVAGTGNSYEQYF. For the CDR3, the DNA is TGCAGCGTTGCCGGGACGGGGAATTCCTACGAGCAGTACTTC.

The chain recombines TRBV7-2 with TRBJ2-7; D may be TRBD2 (5 bases). Germline lookup yields CDR1 SGHTA and CDR2 FQGNSA. V gave up 5 bases and J gave up 5 bases, with 19 bases separating them. The CDR3 length is 15 residues. The CDR3 region is CASSPRWGSSHEQYF. In DNA, the CDR3 is TGTGCCAGCAGCCCGCGTTGGGGATCTAGCCACGAGCAGTACTTC.

This clonotype was seen only once. The chain has TRBV5-1 and TRBJ2-1; 8 bases fit TRBD1. Trimming at V came to 4 bases and at J to 4 bases, leaving 7 bases not matched to a gene. In germline, CDR1 is SGHRS, CDR2 YFSETQ. The length of the CDR3 is 15 residues. The CDR3 nucleotides are TGCGCCAGCAGCAAGACAGGGGAAGAATACAATGAGCAGTTCTTC. As protein: CASSKTGEEYNEQFF. The full variable domain, its missing parts supplied by reference TRBV5-1 and TRBJ2-1, is KAGVTQTPRYLIKTRGQQVTLSCSPISGHRSVSWYQQTPGQGLQFLFEYFSETQRNKGNFPGRFSGRQFSNSRSEMNVSTLELGDSALYLCASSKTGEEYNEQFFGPGTRLTVL.

The chain employs TRBV5-6 and TRBJ1-1; 7 bases match TRBD1. V was clipped by 2 bases and J by 0 bases; unmatched bases: 10. Germline CDR1 and CDR2: SGHDT and YYEEEE. The CDR3 spans 17 residues. CDR3 region: CASSLNRGENMNTEAFF. The CDR3 nucleotides are TGTGCCAGCAGCTTAAACAGGGGTGAGAACATGAACACTGAAGCTTTCTTT.

The chain uses TRBV9 and TRBJ2-5; possible D gene TRBD1, 6 bases. With the DNA end fitting TRBJ2-7 better, the J assignment may be wrong. CDR1 SGDLS and CDR2 YYNGEE come from the germline V gene. The CDR3 is made up of 14 amino acids. CDR3 sequence (DNA): TGTGCCAGCAGCCCTGATACAGGGACGTACGAGCAGTACTTC. Amino acids: CASSPDTGTYEQYF.

This sequence joins TRBV7-2 and TRBJ2-2; 7 nucleotides match TRBD1. The CDR3 has 17 amino acids. CDR1 SGHTA and CDR2 FQGNSA come from the germline V gene. Germline trimming cut 2 bases from V and 4 bases from J; bases unmatched to any gene: 10. The CDR3 DNA follows: TGTGCCAGCAGCTTATTTACGAGACAGGGCGGCACCGGGGAGCTGTTTTTT. It yields the protein CASSLFTRQGGTGELFF.

The chain couples TRBV28 to TRBJ2-4; 8 nucleotides align to TRBD1. Germline V gene sequence: CDR1 MDHEN, CDR2 SYDVKM. This CDR3 comprises 13 residues. V lost 6 bases, J lost 13 bases, and 11 bases stayed unmatched. The CDR3 sequence: CASRTGTGNGQYF. CDR3 nucleotide sequence: TGTGCCAGCAGAACCGGGACAGGCAACGGGCAGTACTTC.

The rearrangement links TRBV29-1 to TRBJ1-2; 8 nucleotides line up with TRBD1. This CDR3 comprises 11 residues. After removal of 8 bases from V and 8 bases from J, the junction contained 7 bases not matched to a gene. Germline loops: CDR1 SQVTM, CDR2 ANQGSEA. The CDR3 region is CSSRTGIGYTF. CDR3 DNA: TGCAGCTCGAGGACAGGGATCGGCTACACCTTC.

The V and J genes are TRBV7-2 and TRBJ2-5, with D hard to call. V gave up 5 bases and J gave up 2 bases, with 12 bases separating them. The CDR3 consists of 14 residues. In germline, CDR1 is SGHTA, CDR2 FQGNSA. The CDR3 reads CASSPTRSQETQYF. DNA of the CDR3: TGTGCCAGCAGCCCCACCCGTTCGCAAGAGACCCAGTACTTC.

The chain employs TRBV4-1 and TRBJ2-1; 8 nucleotides align to TRBD1. V gave up 3 bases and J gave up 1 base; unmatched junction bases: 8. Germline CDR1 reads MGHRA; CDR2 reads YSYEKL. CDR3 length equals 17 residues. In DNA form, the CDR3 reads TGCGCCAGCAGCCAGGTGGATCAGGGGGCTTCCTACAATGAGCAGTTCTTC. Translating it yields CASSQVDQGASYNEQFF.

V is TRBV7-2 and J is TRBJ2-1; D perhaps matches TRBD1 (5 bases). The length of the CDR3 is 15 residues. Trimming shortened V by 4 bases and J by 7 bases, and 17 bases separated the two germline ends. Germline V gene sequence: CDR1 SGHTA, CDR2 FQGNSA. CDR3 amino acids: CASSYVSDSLNEQFF. The CDR3 bases are TGTGCCAGCAGCTATGTATCCGACAGTTTGAATGAGCAGTTCTTC.

This clonotype was detected only a few times. The V gene is TRBV20-1, the J gene TRBJ1-2; TRBD1 aligns across 12 bases. The CDR3 contains 14 residues. V shed 2 bases and J 8 bases; nucleotides not matched to a gene: 6. Germline lookup yields CDR1 DFQATT and CDR2 SNEGSKA (reference sequence). The CDR3 DNA is TGCAGTGCTAGAAGACCGGGACAGGGGGCCGGCTACACCTTC. Its protein is CSARRPGQGAGYTF.

The V call is TRBV10-3, the J call TRBJ1-2, with D maybe TRBD1 (5 bases). This CDR3 is 14 amino acids long. V dropped 1 base and J dropped 2 bases, with 8 bases sitting between them. In germline, CDR1 is ENHRY, CDR2 SYGVKD. For the CDR3, the DNA is TGTGCCATCAGTGAGTACGGGGGGAACTATGGCTACACCTTC. This translates into CAISEYGGNYGYTF.

With respect to this clonotype: This likely comes from a read error, as the CDR3 has no conserved phenylalanine or tryptophan at its end. V and J are TRBV4-1 and TRBJ2-1; D might be TRBD1 (5 bases). The CDR3 runs to 15 residues. CDR1 is MGHRA and CDR2 is YSYEKL in the germline V gene. The V and J ends lost 4 bases and 3 bases respectively, with 13 bases between them. CDR3 residues: CASSPLGELYNEQFL. The DNA for the CDR3 is TGCGCCAGCAGCCCCCTAGGGGAACTCTACAATGAGCAGTTCTTA.

This clonotype was found a few times. The V gene is TRBV7-9, the J gene TRBJ2-7; 9 bases are a match to TRBD1. The ends lost 6 bases at V and 1 base at J; junction bases unmatched: 7. The CDR3 runs to 15 residues. CDR1 and CDR2 (germline): SEHNR, FQNEAQ (reference sequence). The CDR3 sequence is CASSSSGTGSYEQYF. The CDR3 DNA follows: TGTGCCAGCAGTTCCTCCGGGACAGGGTCCTACGAGCAGTACTTC.

This chain joins TRBV5-6 and TRBJ2-1, with a tentative D call TRBD1 (6 bases). Germline V lookup: CDR1 SGHDT, CDR2 YYEEEE. The CDR3 totals 12 residues. Between the trimmed V and J ends, which lost 4 bases and 15 bases, there was a span of 17 bases. CDR3 loop: CASSDSWDTRFF. Written as DNA, the CDR3 is TGTGCCAGCAGCGATTCCTGGGACACACGGTTCTTC.

The chain employs TRBV20-1 and TRBJ2-1; D assignment may be TRBD1 or TRBD2 (5 bases each). The V end was cut by 3 bases, the J end by 4 bases, with 13 bases between. The CDR3 is made up of 14 amino acids. Germline CDR1 DFQATT, CDR2 SNEGSKA (reference sequence). CDR3 sequence: CSASGQGAYNEQFF. The CDR3 DNA sequence: TGCAGTGCTAGTGGCCAGGGAGCTTACAATGAGCAGTTCTTC.

This clonotype appeared a few times. The V and J genes are TRBV3-1 and TRBJ2-5; 9 positions match TRBD1. The length of the CDR3 is 16 residues. From germline, CDR1 is LGHDT and CDR2 YNNKEL (reference sequence). J lost 3 bases, V lost 4 bases, and 9 bases had no gene match. CDR3 sequence (DNA): TGTGCCAGCAGCCGCGGGACAGGGTGGAGAGAAGAGACCCAGTACTTC. Protein product: CASSRGTGWREETQYF.

The rearrangement joins TRBV7-9 to TRBJ2-5, with 7 bases aligning to TRBD1. Germline-derived CDR1 and CDR2 are SEHNR and FQNEAQ (reference sequence). The junction had 7 bases not matched to a gene; V was cut back by 5 bases and J by 1 base. The CDR3 is 15 amino acids. The CDR3 bases are TGTGCCAGCAGCGCTACCGGGACAGCCCAAGAGACCCAGTACTTC. Protein sequence: CASSATGTAQETQYF. The full variable domain, completed using reference TRBV7-9 and TRBJ2-5, is DTGVSQNPRHKITKRGQNVTFRCDPISEHNRLYWYRQTLGQGPEFLTYFQNEAQLEKSRLLSDRFSAERPKGSFSTLEIQRTEQGDSAMYLCASSATGTAQETQYFGPGTRLLVL.

For this clonotype: One junction end does not reproduce the germline sequence, and a read error may be involved. V gene TRBV12-3 or TRBV12-4 combines with J gene TRBJ2-7; TRBD1 matches 8 bases. The CDR3 has 15 amino acids. The CDR3 reads CASSLGGTGHYEQYF. CDR3 DNA sequence: TGTGCCAGCAGTTTAGGGGGGACAGGACACTACGAGCAGTATTTC.

There are many counts of this clonotype. The chain joins TRBV28 to TRBJ1-2; 8 nucleotides line up with TRBD1. Trimming removed 4 bases from V and 3 bases from J; junction bases left unmatched: 4. The CDR3 is 14 residues long. CDR1 and CDR2 (germline): MDHEN, SYDVKM. DNA for the CDR3: TGTGCCAGCAGTTCCGGACAGGGAGACTATGGCTACACCTTC. This sequence encodes CASSSGQGDYGYTF.